The T cell receptor (beta chain) described here comes from a study of cytomegalovirus exposure and HLA in healthy donors. Study-level background: Roughly 180 million T cells yielded 110 million or so unique TCR beta sequences in earlier analysis. Study-level results: Productive rates of about 87% or about 30% were seen for most TCR beta V segments in an earlier analysis. Later on, analysis showed that most CMV-associated TCR beta chains appeared to be HLA-restricted.

CDR1 and CDR2 (germline): LNHDA, SQIVND (reference sequence). The CDR3 is 16 amino acids. Trimming removed 5 bases at V and 4 bases at J, with 18 bases between. On this clone itself: Its antigen remains unidentified.

This PCR relied on a set of 60 Vbeta primers and 13 Jbeta primers. Profiled with immunoSEQ multiplex PCR; TCRdb holds only in-frame clones, not every one. This sample has 100,000 to 150,000 clones, with approximately 85% found just once. V and J are TRBV19 and TRBJ1-3; no definite D call. The sequencing sample was made of PBMCs. The sequence was obtained from a boy between 10 and 17 years old in good health and CMV-seronegative. The CDR3 coding sequence is TGTGCCAGTAGTCCCTCTCGGGAGGGTGAGGGAAACACCATATATTTT. Its protein is CASSPSREGEGNTIYF. Based on the CDR3 plus reference TRBV19 and TRBJ1-3, the full variable domain is DGGITQSPKYLFRKEGQNVTLSCEQNLNHDAMYWYRQDPGQGLRLIYYSQIVNDFQKGDIAEGYSVSREKKESFPLTVTSAQKNPTAFYLCASSPSREGEGNTIYFGEGSWLTVV.